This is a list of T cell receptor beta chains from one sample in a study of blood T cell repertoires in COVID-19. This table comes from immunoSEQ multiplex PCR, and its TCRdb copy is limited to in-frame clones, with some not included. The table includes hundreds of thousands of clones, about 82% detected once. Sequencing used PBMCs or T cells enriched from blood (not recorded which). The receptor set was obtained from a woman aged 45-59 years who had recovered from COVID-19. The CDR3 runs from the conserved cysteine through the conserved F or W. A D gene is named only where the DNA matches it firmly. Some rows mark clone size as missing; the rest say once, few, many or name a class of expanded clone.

TGTGCCAGCAATAAGGGGCGTCAAGAGACCCAGTACTTC | CASNKGRQETQYF | TRBJ2-5 | NA | NA | TRBV7-9
TGTGCCAGCAGCCCCGGTGGGGGTGGCGGGGGCACAGATACGCAGTATTTT | CASSPGGGGGGTDTQYF | TRBJ2-3 | once | NA | TRBV7-3
TGTGCCAGCAGCTTAGCGGGAGGACTAGCGAGCAATGAGCAGTTCTTC | CASSLAGGLASNEQFF | TRBJ2-1 | NA | TRBD2 | TRBV7-2
TGTGCCTGGAGTGTAGGGGGTTTCAGCAATCAGCCCCAGCATTTT | CAWSVGGFSNQPQHF | TRBJ1-5 | NA | NA | TRBV30
TGTGCCAGCAGTTTTGTCAATCGGAAATCGAGGTCTGATGAGCAGTTCTTC | CASSFVNRKSRSDEQFF | TRBJ2-1 | NA | NA | TRBV6-2/TRBV6-3
TGTGCCAGCAGTTACTCTCGGGACAGGGGTCGTGGCTACACCTTC | CASSYSRDRGRGYTF | TRBJ1-2 | NA | TRBD1 | TRBV6-5
TGTGCCAGCAGGAACCGAGACAGGGCGTCCTACGAGCAGTACTTC | CASRNRDRASYEQYF | TRBJ2-7 | NA | TRBD1 | TRBV7-3
TGTGCCTGGAGTGAACACAGGAGCTCCTATAATTCACCCCTCCACTTT | CAWSEHRSSYNSPLHF | TRBJ1-6 | NA | NA | TRBV30
TGCGCCAGCAGCTGGGGACAGAACACTGAAGCTTTCTTT | CASSWGQNTEAFF | TRBJ1-1 | NA | NA | TRBV5-1
TGTGCCTGGAGTGTACTGACTAACTATGGCTACACCTTC | CAWSVLTNYGYTF | TRBJ1-2 | NA | NA | TRBV30
TGTGCCACCAAGGAATACAAGGGAGTCTATGGCTACACCTTC | CATKEYKGVYGYTF | TRBJ1-2 | NA | NA | TRBV2
TGTGCCAGCAGTCTTTCGGGACAGGGGCCCCATGAGCAGTTCTTC | CASSLSGQGPHEQFF | TRBJ2-1 | NA | TRBD1 | TRBV27
TGTGCCAGCAGCTTGGTCCCATCTAATGAAAAACTGTTTTTT | CASSLVPSNEKLFF | TRBJ1-4 | NA | NA | TRBV5-4
TGTGCCAGTAGTATATTTAACAAAGACTACGAGCAGTACTTC | CASSIFNKDYEQYF | TRBJ2-7 | NA | NA | TRBV19
TGTGCCAGTAGCGTACGGGACTGGGGTCAGCCCCAGCATTTT | CASSVRDWGQPQHF | TRBJ1-5 | NA | NA | TRBV19
TGTGCCAGCAGCCGGTTCGGGGGAGAGAGCAATCAGCCCCAGCATTTT | CASSRFGGESNQPQHF | TRBJ1-5 | NA | NA | TRBV7-9
TGTGCCAGCAGCTTTCCGGGACAGGGAGTTACGCAGTATTTT | CASSFPGQGVTQYF | TRBJ2-3 | NA | TRBD1 | TRBV11-2
TGTGCCAGCGCGGGACTAGCGGGAGGGGTCGGCGGGGAGCTGTTTTTT | CASAGLAGGVGGELFF | TRBJ2-2 | few | TRBD2 | TRBV2
TGTGCCACCAGCAGAGATGGAGGGACCCGCGGTGAGCAGTTCTTC | CATSRDGGTRGEQFF | TRBJ2-1 | once | NA | TRBV15
TGTGCCAGCAGTTACAGGGGGCTTGAAAAACTGTTTTTT | CASSYRGLEKLFF | TRBJ1-4 | NA | TRBD1 | TRBV6-5
TGTGCCAGCAGCACCGACTATAACTATGGCTACACCTTC | CASSTDYNYGYTF | TRBJ1-2 | NA | NA | TRBV9
TGTGCCAGCAACCAAAGGTGGGGAACGGGGAATGAGCAGTTCTTC | CASNQRWGTGNEQFF | TRBJ2-1 | NA | NA | TRBV27
TGTGCCAGCGCTCAACCTAGCATCGATGAGCAGTTCTTC | CASAQPSIDEQFF | TRBJ2-1 | NA | NA | TRBV12-1
TGTGCCAGCAGAACCGACAGGGTAGTAGGGTACGAGCAGTACTTC | CASRTDRVVGYEQYF | TRBJ2-7 | NA | TRBD1 | TRBV27
TGTGCCAGCAGTTTATTTGGGGAGAGGAGAGAAGCTTTCTTT | CASSLFGERREAFF | TRBJ1-1 | NA | NA | TRBV28
TGTGCTAGTGGTTTGCAGGGTCGGTATGGCTACACCTTC | CASGLQGRYGYTF | TRBJ1-2 | NA | NA | TRBV12-5
TGTGCCAGCAGCTTCGGGGGTACGAACACTGAAGCTTTCTTT | CASSFGGTNTEAFF | TRBJ1-1 | NA | NA | TRBV11-3